The present T cell receptor beta chain was sequenced within a study of blood T cell repertoires in COVID-19. Background on the study: Samples representing acute and convalescent COVID-19 were sourced from the United States, Italy and Spain. Nucleic acid was either cDNA or gDNA, and it came from T cells, B-cell-depleted T cells, or PBMCs.

Original analysis: Amplification from reference gene primers served as the basis for estimated nucleated cell counts. The assay was immunoSEQ multiplex PCR, and TCRdb's table has in-frame clones only and misses some. D and trimming were read from the DNA, whereas the V and J calls and clone size are those reported in that table. The profile shows fewer than 300,000 clones, roughly 91% of them singletons. Trimming removed 1 base from V and 8 bases from J; junction bases left unmatched: 22. Germline V CDR1 and CDR2: SGHVS, FQNEAQ. The CDR3 length is 19 residues. This sequence originates from a young man with acute or convalescent COVID-19. The gene calls are TRBV7-8 and TRBJ1-2, with 7 bases matching TRBD1. The material sequenced was peripheral blood. The CDR3 is CASSLEGRGSRGLGGGYTF. CDR3 coding DNA: TGTGCCAGCAGCTTAGAGGGCAGGGGGTCTAGAGGCCTAGGAGGCGGCTACACCTTC.